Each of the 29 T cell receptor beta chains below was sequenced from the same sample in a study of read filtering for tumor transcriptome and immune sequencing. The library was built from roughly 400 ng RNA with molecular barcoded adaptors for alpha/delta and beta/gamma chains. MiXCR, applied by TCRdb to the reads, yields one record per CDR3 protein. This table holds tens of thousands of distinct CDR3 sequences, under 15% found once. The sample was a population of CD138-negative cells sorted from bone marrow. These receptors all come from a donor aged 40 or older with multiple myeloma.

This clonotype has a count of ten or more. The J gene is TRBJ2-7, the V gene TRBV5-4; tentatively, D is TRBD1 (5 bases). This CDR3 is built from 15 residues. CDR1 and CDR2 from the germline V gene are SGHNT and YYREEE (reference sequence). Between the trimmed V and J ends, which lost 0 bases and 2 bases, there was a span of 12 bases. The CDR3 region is CASSLEGRATYEQYF. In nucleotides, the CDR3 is TGTGCCAGCAGCTTGGAAGGCAGGGCGACCTACGAGCAGTACTTC.

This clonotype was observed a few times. CDR3 nucleotides: TGTGCCAGCAGTTTTGGCCTAGGTGGCAATCAGCCCCAGCATTTT. It encodes CASSFGLGGNQPQHF. The V call is TRBV12-3 or TRBV12-4, the J call TRBJ1-5; no definite D call. CDR3 length: 15 residues. Deletions cut 3 bases from V and 2 bases from J, with 11 bases between.

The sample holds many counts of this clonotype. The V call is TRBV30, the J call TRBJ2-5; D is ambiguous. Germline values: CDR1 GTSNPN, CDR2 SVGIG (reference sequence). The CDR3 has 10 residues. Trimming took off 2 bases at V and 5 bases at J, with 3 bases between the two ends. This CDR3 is CAWSKETQYF. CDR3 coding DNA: TGTGCCTGGAGTAAGGAGACCCAGTACTTC.

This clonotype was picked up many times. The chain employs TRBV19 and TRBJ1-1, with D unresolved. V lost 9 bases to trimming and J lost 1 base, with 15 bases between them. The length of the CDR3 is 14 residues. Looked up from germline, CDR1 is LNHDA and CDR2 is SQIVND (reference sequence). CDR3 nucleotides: TGTGCCAGCGGGGTGTTTCCCGGGAACACTGAAGCTTTCTTT. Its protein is CASGVFPGNTEAFF. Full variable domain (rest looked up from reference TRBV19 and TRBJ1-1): DGGITQSPKYLFRKEGQNVTLSCEQNLNHDAMYWYRQDPGQGLRLIYYSQIVNDFQKGDIAEGYSVSREKKESFPLTVTSAQKNPTAFYLCASGVFPGNTEAFFGQGTRLTVV.

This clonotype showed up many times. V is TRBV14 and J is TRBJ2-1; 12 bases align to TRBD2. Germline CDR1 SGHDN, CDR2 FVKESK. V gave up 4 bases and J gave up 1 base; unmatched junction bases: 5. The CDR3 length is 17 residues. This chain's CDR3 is CASSPGLAGMSYNEQFF. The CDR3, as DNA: TGTGCCAGCAGCCCCGGACTAGCGGGAATGTCCTACAATGAGCAGTTCTTC.

The CDR3 region is CASSSPGGYRDYGYTF. For the CDR3, the DNA is TGTGCCAGCAGTTCCCCTGGGGGGTACAGAGACTATGGCTACACCTTC. The chain employs TRBV12-3 or TRBV12-4 and TRBJ1-2; weak D call: TRBD1 (5 bases). Trimming pared 4 bases from V and 3 bases from J, leaving 18 bases between. This CDR3 has 16 residues.

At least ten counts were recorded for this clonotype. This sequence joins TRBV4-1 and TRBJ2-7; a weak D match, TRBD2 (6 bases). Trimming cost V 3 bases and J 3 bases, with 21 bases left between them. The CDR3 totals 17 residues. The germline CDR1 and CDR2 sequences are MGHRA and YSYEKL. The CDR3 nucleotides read TGCGCCAGCAGCCAGGGTCTTAGCGGAGCTGAACACTACGAGCAGTACTTC. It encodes CASSQGLSGAEHYEQYF.

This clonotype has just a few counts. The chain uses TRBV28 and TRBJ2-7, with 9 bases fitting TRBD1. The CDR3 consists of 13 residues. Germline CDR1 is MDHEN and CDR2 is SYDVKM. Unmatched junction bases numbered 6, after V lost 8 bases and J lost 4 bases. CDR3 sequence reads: CASGQGTYYEQYF. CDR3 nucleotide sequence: TGTGCCAGCGGACAGGGGACTTATTACGAGCAGTACTTC.

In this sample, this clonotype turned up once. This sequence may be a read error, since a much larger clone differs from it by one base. CDR3 in DNA: TGCAGCATGGAGCTAGGGGGGAGGGAGACCCAGTACTTC. As protein: CSMELGGRETQYF. The rearrangement uses TRBV29-1 and TRBJ2-5; D is tentatively TRBD1 or TRBD2 (6 bases each). V was cut by 8 bases and J by 5 bases, with 18 bases left in between. The CDR3 runs to 13 residues. Germline assignment: CDR1 SQVTM and CDR2 ANQGSEA.

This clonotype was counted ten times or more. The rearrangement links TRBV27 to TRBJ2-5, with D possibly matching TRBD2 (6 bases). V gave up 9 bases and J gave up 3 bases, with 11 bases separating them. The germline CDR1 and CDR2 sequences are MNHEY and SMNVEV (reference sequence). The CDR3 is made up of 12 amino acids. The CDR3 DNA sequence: TGTGCCAGTCATAGCGGAAAAGAGACCCAGTACTTC. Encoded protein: CASHSGKETQYF.

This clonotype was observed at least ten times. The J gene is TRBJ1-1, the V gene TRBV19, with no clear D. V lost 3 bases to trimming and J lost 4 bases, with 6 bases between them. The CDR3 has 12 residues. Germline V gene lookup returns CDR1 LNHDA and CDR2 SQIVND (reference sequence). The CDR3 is CASSIMATEAFF. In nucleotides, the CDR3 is TGTGCCAGTAGTATTATGGCCACTGAAGCTTTCTTT.

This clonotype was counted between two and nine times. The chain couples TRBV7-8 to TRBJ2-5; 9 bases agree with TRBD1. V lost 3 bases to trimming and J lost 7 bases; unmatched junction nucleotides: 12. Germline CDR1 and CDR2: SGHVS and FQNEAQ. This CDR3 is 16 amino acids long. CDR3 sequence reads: CASSLLGQGSSGTQYF. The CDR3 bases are TGTGCCAGCAGCTTGTTGGGACAGGGTTCATCAGGGACCCAGTACTTC. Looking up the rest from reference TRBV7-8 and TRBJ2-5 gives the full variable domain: GAGVSQSPRYKVAKRGQDVALRCDPISGHVSLFWYQQALGQGPEFLTYFQNEAQLDKSGLPSDRFFAERPEGSVSTLKIQRTQQEDSAVYLCASSLLGQGSSGTQYFGPGTRLLVL.

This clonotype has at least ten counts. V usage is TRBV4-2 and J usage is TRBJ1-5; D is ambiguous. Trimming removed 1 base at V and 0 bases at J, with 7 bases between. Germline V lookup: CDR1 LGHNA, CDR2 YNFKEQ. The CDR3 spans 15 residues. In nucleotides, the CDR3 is TGTGCCAGCAGCCAAGGAGCGGATAGCAATCAGCCCCAGCATTTT. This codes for CASSQGADSNQPQHF.

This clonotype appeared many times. CDR3 nucleotides: TGTGCCAGCAGCGACGGGACGGGGATGGATACGCAGTATTTT. Protein product: CASSDGTGMDTQYF. The J gene is TRBJ2-3, the V gene TRBV6-2 or TRBV6-3; D is perhaps TRBD1 or TRBD2 (5 bases each). The CDR3 contains 14 residues. Trimming removed 6 bases at V and 6 bases at J, with 16 bases between. CDR1 and CDR2 from the germline V gene are MNHEY and SVGEGT.

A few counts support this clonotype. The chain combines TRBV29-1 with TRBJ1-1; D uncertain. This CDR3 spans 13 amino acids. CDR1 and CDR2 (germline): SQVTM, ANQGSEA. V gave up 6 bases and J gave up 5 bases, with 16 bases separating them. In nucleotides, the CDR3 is TGCAGCGTCTTAAAGGGAGGAAGGACTGAAGCTTTCTTT. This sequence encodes CSVLKGGRTEAFF.

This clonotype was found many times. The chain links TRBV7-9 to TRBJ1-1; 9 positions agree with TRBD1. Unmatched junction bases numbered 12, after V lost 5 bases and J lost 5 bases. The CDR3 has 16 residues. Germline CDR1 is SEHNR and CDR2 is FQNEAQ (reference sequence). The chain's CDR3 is CASSRPGTGPGTEAFF. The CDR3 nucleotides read TGTGCCAGCAGCCGTCCCGGGACAGGGCCGGGGACTGAAGCTTTCTTT.

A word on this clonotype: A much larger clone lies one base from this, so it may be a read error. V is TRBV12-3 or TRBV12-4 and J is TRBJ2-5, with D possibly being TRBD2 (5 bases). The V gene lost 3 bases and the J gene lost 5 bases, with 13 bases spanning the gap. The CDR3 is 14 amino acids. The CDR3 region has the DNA TGTGCCAGCAGTTTCGGGGAAAGGGATGAGACCCAGTACTTC. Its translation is CASSFGERDETQYF.

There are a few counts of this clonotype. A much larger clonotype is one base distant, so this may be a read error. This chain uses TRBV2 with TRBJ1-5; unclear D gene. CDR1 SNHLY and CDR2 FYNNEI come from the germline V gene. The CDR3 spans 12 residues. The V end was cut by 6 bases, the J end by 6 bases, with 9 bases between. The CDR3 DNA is TGTGCCAGCAGGGATCATAGTCAGCCCCAGCATTTT. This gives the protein CASRDHSQPQHF.

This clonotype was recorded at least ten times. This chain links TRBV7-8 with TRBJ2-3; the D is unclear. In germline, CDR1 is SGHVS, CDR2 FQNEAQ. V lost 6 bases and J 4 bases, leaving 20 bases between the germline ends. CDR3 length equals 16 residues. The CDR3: CASSSSILFGADTQYF. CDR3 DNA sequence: TGTGCCAGCAGTTCCTCGATTCTTTTTGGTGCAGATACGCAGTATTTT.

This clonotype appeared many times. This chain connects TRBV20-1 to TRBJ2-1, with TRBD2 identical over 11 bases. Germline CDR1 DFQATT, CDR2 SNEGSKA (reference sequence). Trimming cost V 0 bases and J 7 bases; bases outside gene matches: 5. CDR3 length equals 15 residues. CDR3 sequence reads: CSARDIAGGPNEQFF. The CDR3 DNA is TGCAGTGCTAGAGATATAGCGGGAGGGCCGAATGAGCAGTTCTTC.

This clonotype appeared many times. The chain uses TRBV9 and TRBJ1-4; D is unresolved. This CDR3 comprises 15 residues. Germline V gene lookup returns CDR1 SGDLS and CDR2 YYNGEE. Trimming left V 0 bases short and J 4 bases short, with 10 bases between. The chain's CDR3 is CASSVASGYNEKLFF. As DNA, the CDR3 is TGTGCCAGCAGCGTAGCTAGCGGATATAATGAAAAACTGTTTTTT.

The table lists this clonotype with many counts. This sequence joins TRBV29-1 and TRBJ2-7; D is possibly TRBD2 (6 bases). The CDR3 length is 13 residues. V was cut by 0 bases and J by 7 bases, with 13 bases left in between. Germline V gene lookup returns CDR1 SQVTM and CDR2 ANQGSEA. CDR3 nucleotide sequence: TGCAGCGTTGAAGATCGAGCGGGCCCTGAGCAGTACTTC. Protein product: CSVEDRAGPEQYF.

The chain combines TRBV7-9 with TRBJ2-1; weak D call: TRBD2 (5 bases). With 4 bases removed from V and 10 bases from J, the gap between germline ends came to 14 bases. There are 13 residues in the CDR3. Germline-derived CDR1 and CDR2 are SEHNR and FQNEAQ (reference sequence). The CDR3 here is CASSSLAWNEQFF. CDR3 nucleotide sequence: TGTGCCAGCAGCTCGCTAGCCTGGAACGAGCAGTTCTTC.

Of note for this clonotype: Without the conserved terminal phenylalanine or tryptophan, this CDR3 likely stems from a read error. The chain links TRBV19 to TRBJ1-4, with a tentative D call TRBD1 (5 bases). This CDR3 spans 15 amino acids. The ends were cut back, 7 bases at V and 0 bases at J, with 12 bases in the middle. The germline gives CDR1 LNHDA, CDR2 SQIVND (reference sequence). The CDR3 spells CASNIGGATNEKLFS. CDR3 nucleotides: TGTGCCAGTAATATCGGGGGGGCAACTAATGAAAAACTGTTTTCT.

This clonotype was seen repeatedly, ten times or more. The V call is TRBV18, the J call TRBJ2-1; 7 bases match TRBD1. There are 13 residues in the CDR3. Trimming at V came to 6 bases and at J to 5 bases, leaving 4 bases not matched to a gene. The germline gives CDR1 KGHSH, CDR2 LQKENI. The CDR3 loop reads CASSPGTDNEQFF. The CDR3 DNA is TGTGCCAGCTCCCCCGGGACAGACAATGAGCAGTTCTTC.

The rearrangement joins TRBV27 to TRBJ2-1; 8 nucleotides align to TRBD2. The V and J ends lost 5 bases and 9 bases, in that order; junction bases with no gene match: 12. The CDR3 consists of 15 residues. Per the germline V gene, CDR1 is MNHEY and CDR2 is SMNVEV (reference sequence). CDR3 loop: CASSSSAGGSGEQFF. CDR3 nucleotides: TGTGCCAGCAGTAGTTCTGCGGGAGGATCGGGTGAGCAGTTCTTC.

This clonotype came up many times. CDR3 amino acids: CASSPGGAEDTQYF. The CDR3 DNA reads TGTGCCAGCTCCCCTGGGGGGGCAGAAGATACGCAGTATTTT. This chain uses TRBV6-6 with TRBJ2-3; TRBD2 is a possible D gene (7 bases). The CDR3 consists of 14 residues. Germline V gene sequence: CDR1 MNHNY, CDR2 SVGAGI (reference sequence). Deletions cut 8 bases from V and 5 bases from J, with 17 bases between.

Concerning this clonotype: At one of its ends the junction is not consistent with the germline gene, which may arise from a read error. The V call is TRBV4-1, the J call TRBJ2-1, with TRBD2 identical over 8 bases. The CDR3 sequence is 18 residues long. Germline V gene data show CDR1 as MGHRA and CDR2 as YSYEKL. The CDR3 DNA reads TGCGCCAGCTGCCAAGAATCAATAGCGGGGCAGGGGAGGAGTGAGCAGTTCTTC. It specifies CASCQESIAGQGRSEQFF.

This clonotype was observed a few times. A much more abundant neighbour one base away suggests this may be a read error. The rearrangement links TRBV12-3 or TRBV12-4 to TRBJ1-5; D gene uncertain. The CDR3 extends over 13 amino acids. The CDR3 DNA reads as TGTGCCAGCTGTTTAGCGGAATATCAGCCCCAGCATTTT. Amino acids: CASCLAEYQPQHF.